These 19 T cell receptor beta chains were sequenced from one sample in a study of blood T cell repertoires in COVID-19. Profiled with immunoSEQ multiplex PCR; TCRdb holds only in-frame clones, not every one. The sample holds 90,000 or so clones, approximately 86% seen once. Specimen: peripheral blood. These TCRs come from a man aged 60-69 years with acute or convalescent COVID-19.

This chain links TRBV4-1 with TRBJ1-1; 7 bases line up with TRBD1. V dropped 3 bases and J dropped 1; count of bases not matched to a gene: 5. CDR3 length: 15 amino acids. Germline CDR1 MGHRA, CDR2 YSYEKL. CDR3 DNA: TGCGCCAGCAGCCACCCTGACAGGGAGAACACTGAAGCTTTCTTT. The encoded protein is CASSHPDRENTEAFF.

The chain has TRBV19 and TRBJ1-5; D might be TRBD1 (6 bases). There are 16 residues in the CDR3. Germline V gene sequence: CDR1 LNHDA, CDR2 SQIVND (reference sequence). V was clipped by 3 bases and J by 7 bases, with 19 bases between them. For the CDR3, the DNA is TGTGCCAGTAGTATGGAAGGACAGACCTTGAGCCAGCCCCAGCATTTT. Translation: CASSMEGQTLSQPQHF.

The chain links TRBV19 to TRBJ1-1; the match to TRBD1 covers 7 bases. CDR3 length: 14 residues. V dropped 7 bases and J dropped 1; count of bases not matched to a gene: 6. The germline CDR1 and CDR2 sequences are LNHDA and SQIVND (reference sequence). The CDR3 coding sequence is TGTGCCAGTACCATTGGGACAGAGAACACTGAAGCTTTCTTT. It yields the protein CASTIGTENTEAFF.

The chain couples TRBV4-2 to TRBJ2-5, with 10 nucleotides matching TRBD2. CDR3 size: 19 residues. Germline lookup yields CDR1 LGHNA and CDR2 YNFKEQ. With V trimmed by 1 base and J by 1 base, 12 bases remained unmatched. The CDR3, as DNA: TGTGCCAGCAGCCAAGGGGGGGGTACTAGCGGGATCTCCCAAGAGACCCAGTACTTC. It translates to CASSQGGGTSGISQETQYF.

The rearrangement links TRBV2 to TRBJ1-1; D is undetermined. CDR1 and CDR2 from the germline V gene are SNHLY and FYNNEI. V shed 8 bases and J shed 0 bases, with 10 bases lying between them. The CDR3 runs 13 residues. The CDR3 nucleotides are TGTGCCAGCTCTCCGGTCATGAACACTGAAGCTTTCTTT. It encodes CASSPVMNTEAFF. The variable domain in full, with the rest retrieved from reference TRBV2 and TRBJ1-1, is EPEVTQTPSHQVTQMGQEVILRCVPISNHLYFYWYRQILGQKVEFLVSFYNNEISEKSEIFDDQFSVERPDGSNFTLKIRSTKLEDSAMYFCASSPVMNTEAFFGQGTRLTVV.

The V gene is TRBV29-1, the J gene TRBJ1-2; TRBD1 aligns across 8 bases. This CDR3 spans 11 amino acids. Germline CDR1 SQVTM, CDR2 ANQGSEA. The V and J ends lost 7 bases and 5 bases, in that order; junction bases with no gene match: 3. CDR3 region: CSGRTGYGYTF. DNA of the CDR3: TGCAGCGGGCGGACAGGGTATGGCTACACCTTC.

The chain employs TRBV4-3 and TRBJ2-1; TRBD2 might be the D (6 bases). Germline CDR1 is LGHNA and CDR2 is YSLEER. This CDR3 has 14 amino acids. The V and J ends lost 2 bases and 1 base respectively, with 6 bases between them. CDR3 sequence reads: CASSQLASYNEQFF. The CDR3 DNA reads TGCGCCAGCAGCCAACTAGCGTCCTACAATGAGCAGTTCTTC.

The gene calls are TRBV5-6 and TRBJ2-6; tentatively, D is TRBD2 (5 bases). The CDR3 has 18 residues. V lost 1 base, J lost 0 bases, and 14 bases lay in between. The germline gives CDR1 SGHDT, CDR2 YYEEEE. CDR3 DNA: TGTGCCAGCAGCTTGAGAGTGGCAGACTACTCTGGGGCCAACGTCCTGACTTTC. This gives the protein CASSLRVADYSGANVLTF.

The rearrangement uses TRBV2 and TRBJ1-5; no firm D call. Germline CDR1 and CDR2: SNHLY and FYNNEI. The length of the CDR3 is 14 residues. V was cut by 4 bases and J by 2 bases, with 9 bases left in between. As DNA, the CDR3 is TGTGCCAGCAGTGGAGGCGCAGGCAATCAGCCCCAGCATTTT. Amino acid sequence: CASSGGAGNQPQHF.

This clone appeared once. CDR3: CASSYSGTAYEQYF. The CDR3 DNA reads as TGTGCCAGCAGTTACTCCGGGACAGCTTACGAGCAGTACTTC. The chain uses TRBV6-2 or TRBV6-3 and TRBJ2-7, with 7 bases lining up with TRBD1. V dropped 0 bases and J dropped 4; count of bases not matched to a gene: 3. The CDR3 has 14 residues. From germline, CDR1 is MNHEY and CDR2 SVGEGT.

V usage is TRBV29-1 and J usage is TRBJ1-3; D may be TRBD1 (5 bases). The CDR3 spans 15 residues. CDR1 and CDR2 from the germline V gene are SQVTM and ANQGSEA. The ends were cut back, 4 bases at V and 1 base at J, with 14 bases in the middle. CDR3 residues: CSVAPSGDSGNTIYF. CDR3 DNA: TGCAGCGTTGCCCCGTCGGGGGATTCTGGAAACACCATATATTTT.

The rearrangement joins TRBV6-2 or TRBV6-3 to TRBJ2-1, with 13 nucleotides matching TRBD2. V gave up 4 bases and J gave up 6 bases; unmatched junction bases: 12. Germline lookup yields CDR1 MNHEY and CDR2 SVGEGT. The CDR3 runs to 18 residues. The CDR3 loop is CASSFIEILAGGSNEQFF. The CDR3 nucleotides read TGTGCCAGCAGTTTTATCGAGATACTAGCGGGAGGGTCCAATGAGCAGTTCTTC.

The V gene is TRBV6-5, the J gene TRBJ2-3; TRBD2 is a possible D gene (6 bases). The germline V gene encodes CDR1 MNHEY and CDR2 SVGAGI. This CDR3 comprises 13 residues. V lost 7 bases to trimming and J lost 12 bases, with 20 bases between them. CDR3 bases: TGTGCCAGCAAAAGGGACTCCTCGAGGTCCCAGTATTTT. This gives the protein CASKRDSSRSQYF.

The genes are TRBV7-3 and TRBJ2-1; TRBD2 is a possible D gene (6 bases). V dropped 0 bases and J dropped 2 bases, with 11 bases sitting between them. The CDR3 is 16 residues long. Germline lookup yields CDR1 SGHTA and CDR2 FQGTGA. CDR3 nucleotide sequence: TGTGCCAGCAGCTTAACATCGACTAGAACCTACAATGAGCAGTTCTTC. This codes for CASSLTSTRTYNEQFF.

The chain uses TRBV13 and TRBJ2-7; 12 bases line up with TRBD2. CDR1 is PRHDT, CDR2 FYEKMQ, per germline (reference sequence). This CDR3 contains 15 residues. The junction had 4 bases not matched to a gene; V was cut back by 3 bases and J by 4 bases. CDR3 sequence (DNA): TGTGCCAGCAGCTTGGGACTAGCGGGCCGTTACGAGCAGTACTTC. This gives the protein CASSLGLAGRYEQYF.

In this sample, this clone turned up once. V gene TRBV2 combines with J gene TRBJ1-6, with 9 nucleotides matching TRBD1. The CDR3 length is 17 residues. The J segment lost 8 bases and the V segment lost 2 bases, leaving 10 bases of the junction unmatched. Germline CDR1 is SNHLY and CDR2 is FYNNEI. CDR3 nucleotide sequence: TGTGCCAGCAGTGAATTTGCGACAGGGGGGCTCGATTCACCCCTCCACTTT. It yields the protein CASSEFATGGLDSPLHF.

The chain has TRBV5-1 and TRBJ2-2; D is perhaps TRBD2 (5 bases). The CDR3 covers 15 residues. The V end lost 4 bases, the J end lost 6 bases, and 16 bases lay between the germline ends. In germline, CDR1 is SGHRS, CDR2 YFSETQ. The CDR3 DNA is TGCGCCAGCAGCGTTGTGCGGGTTACGCCCGGGGAGCTGTTTTTT. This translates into CASSVVRVTPGELFF.

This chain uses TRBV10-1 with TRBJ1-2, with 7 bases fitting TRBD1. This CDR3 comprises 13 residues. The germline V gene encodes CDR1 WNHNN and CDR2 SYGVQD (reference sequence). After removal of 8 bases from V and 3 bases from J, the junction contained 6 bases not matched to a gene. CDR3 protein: CASSRGPDYGYTF. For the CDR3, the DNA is TGCGCCAGCTCAAGGGGGCCAGACTATGGCTACACCTTC.

As DNA, the CDR3 is TGTGCCAGCAACAGAGACCCTTATAGCAATCAGCCCCAGCATTTT. The encoded protein is CASNRDPYSNQPQHF. V is TRBV2 and J is TRBJ1-5, with no clear D. The CDR3 totals 15 residues. Trimming shortened V by 7 bases and J by 0 bases, and 13 bases separated the two germline ends. CDR1 is SNHLY, CDR2 FYNNEI, per germline.